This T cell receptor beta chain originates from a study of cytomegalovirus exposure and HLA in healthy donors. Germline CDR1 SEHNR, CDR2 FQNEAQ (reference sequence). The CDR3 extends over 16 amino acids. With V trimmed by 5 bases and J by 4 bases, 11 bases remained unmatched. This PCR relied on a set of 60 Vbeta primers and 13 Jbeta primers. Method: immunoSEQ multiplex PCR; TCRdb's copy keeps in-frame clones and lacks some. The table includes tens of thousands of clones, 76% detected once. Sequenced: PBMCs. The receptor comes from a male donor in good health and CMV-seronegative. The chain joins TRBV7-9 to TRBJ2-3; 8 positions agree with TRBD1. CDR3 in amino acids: CASSTSRQGNADTQYF. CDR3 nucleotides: TGTGCCAGCAGCACTTCTCGACAGGGGAACGCAGATACGCAGTATTTT.